These T cell receptor beta chains were read from a single sample in a study of T cells after somatic rescue of genetic block. Repertoires were generated with immunoSEQ multiplex PCR, while TCRdb's copy carries only in-frame clones and drops some. The sample carries 50,000 to 60,000 clones, about 96% recorded once. The material sequenced was peripheral blood mononuclear cells (PBMCs). These receptor sequences come from a child younger than two. Both conserved end residues are part of each CDR3. D genes are given only for firm matches. Clone size is given for some rows only: seen once, a few or many times, or a class if the clone is expanded.

D	size	V	J	CDR3	DNA
TRBD2	NA	TRBV4-3	TRBJ2-7	CASSLGLAGGSSYEQYF	TGCGCCAGCAGCCTGGGACTAGCGGGAGGAAGCTCCTACGAGCAGTACTTC
NA	NA	TRBV4-2	TRBJ1-3	CASSQVQGSGNTIYF	TGTGCCAGCAGCCAGGTTCAGGGCTCTGGAAACACCATATATTTT
NA	NA	TRBV11-2	TRBJ1-1	CASSFMNTEAFF	TGTGCCAGCAGCTTCATGAACACTGAAGCTTTCTTT
NA	NA	TRBV19	TRBJ2-3	CASRRDLMVDTQYF	TGTGCCAGTAGGAGGGACCTGATGGTAGATACGCAGTATTTT
TRBD2	once	TRBV10-3	TRBJ2-1	CAISESMGRTSGRIHNEQFF	TGTGCCATCAGTGAGTCGATGGGACGGACTAGCGGGAGGATCCACAATGAGCAGTTCTTC
TRBD2	NA	TRBV10-3	TRBJ2-1	CAISEGLAGNNEQFF	TGTGCCATCAGTGAGGGACTAGCGGGAAACAATGAGCAGTTCTTC
NA	NA	TRBV6-1	TRBJ2-2	CASSEDGTGELFF	TGTGCCAGCAGTGAAGATGGCACCGGGGAGCTGTTTTTT
TRBD2	NA	TRBV5-1	TRBJ2-1	CASSLLSGISYNEQFF	TGCGCCAGCAGCTTGCTTAGCGGGATTTCCTACAATGAGCAGTTCTTC
NA	NA	TRBV4-3	TRBJ1-2	CASSAVLGFNYGYTF	TGCGCCAGCAGCGCAGTCCTGGGTTTTAACTATGGCTACACCTTC
TRBD2	once	TRBV9	TRBJ2-1	CASSVGPAGGGQEQFF	TGTGCCAGCAGCGTAGGCCCAGCGGGAGGAGGACAGGAGCAGTTCTTC
NA	once	TRBV30	TRBJ2-1	CAWKPGWGQFF	TGTGCCTGGAAACCGGGTTGGGGGCAGTTCTTC
NA	NA	TRBV11-2	TRBJ1-1	CASSFLARDTEAFF	TGTGCCAGCAGCTTCCTAGCCCGAGACACTGAAGCTTTCTTT
TRBD1	NA	TRBV7-9	TRBJ1-1	CASSRQGLNTEAFF	TGTGCCAGCAGCAGACAGGGTTTGAACACTGAAGCTTTCTTT
NA	NA	TRBV5-1	TRBJ1-2	CASSLGGDGYTF	TGCGCCAGCAGCTTGGGAGGAGATGGCTACACCTTC
NA	NA	TRBV18	TRBJ2-3	CASSKLGDTQYF	TGTGCCAGCTCAAAACTAGGAGATACGCAGTATTTT
TRBD2	NA	TRBV28	TRBJ2-7	CASSLSTSGSYEQYF	TGTGCCAGCAGTTTGTCGACTAGCGGGAGCTACGAGCAGTACTTC
NA	NA	TRBV11-2	TRBJ2-1	CASSYHNEQFF	TGTGCCAGCAGCTATCACAATGAGCAGTTCTTC
NA	once	TRBV19	TRBJ2-1	CASSIAWGNEQFF	TGTGCCAGTAGTATAGCCTGGGGGAATGAGCAGTTCTTC
NA	NA	TRBV23-1	TRBJ1-2	CASSHTRQGYTF	TGCGCCAGCAGTCATACTCGACAGGGCTACACCTTC
TRBD1	NA	TRBV7-9	TRBJ1-5	CAGTGAQNQPQHF	TGTGCCGGGACAGGCGCCCAAAATCAGCCCCAGCATTTT
NA	NA	TRBV18	TRBJ1-6	CASSPQGNSPLHF	TGTGCCAGCTCACCACAGGGAAATTCACCCCTCCACTTT
NA	NA	TRBV28	TRBJ2-7	CASSLAGYEQYF	TGTGCCAGCAGTTTAGCGGGGTACGAGCAGTACTTC
NA	NA	TRBV21-1	TRBJ2-1	CASSKEPGTSEWEQFF	TGTGCCAGCAGCAAAGAACCTGGGACTAGCGAGTGGGAGCAGTTCTTC
NA	NA	TRBV6-5	TRBJ2-5	CASSYLSRGEETQYF	TGTGCCAGCAGTTACCTAAGCAGGGGGGAGGAGACCCAGTACTTC
NA	NA	TRBV19	TRBJ1-5	CASSIVGRGRSNQPQHF	TGTGCCAGTAGTATAGTTGGAAGGGGAAGGAGCAATCAGCCCCAGCATTTT
NA	NA	TRBV20-1	TRBJ2-3	CSASREDTQYF	TGCAGTGCTAGCCGGGAGGATACGCAGTATTTT